This entry lists 11 T cell receptor beta chains sequenced from one sample in a study of blood T cell repertoires in COVID-19. Measured with immunoSEQ multiplex PCR; TCRdb has only the in-frame clones, and not every one. Of 140,000 to 150,000 clones in the sample, about four fifths were seen once. The sample comprised peripheral blood. The receptors derive from a human donor in a cohort sampled during active COVID-19.

CDR3 nucleotide sequence: TGTGCCAGTAGTATCGCGGGACTTCACTACAATGAGCAGTTCTTC. Protein: CASSIAGLHYNEQFF. This chain links TRBV19 with TRBJ2-1; possibly TRBD2 for D (6 bases). Trimming pared 3 bases from V and 3 bases from J, leaving 12 bases between. The CDR3 loop spans 15 amino acids. Germline loops: CDR1 LNHDA, CDR2 SQIVND (reference sequence).

This clone was seen more than once but under ten times. The chain links TRBV5-4 to TRBJ2-3, with D tentatively TRBD2 (5 bases). V lost 0 bases to trimming and J lost 1 base, with 9 bases between them. The CDR3 length is 15 residues. The germline V gene encodes CDR1 SGHNT and CDR2 YYREEE (reference sequence). CDR3 amino acids: CASSLERSGTDTQYF. DNA of the CDR3: TGTGCCAGCAGCTTGGAGCGGTCGGGCACAGATACGCAGTATTTT.

This clone was observed a handful of times. The J gene is TRBJ2-3, the V gene TRBV19; 7 bases align to TRBD1. CDR3 length equals 14 residues. Germline CDR1 LNHDA, CDR2 SQIVND (reference sequence). V shed 8 bases, J shed 6 bases, and the junction held 11 bases outside the gene matches. The CDR3 DNA sequence: TGTGCCAGTTCGGGACAGACCCAGGGTGATACGCAGTATTTT. Its translation: CASSGQTQGDTQYF.

The CDR3 bases are TGTGCCTGGAGTTCGGGGGTTGGCACTGAAGCTTTCTTT. It translates to CAWSSGVGTEAFF. The chain has TRBV30 and TRBJ1-1; TRBD1 might be the D (5 bases). This CDR3 is 13 amino acids long. With 2 bases removed from V and 4 bases from J, the gap between germline ends came to 11 bases. From germline, CDR1 is GTSNPN and CDR2 SVGIG (reference sequence).

This clone was found once. V gene TRBV29-1 combines with J gene TRBJ2-7; TRBD1 matches 10 bases. Germline CDR1 SQVTM, CDR2 ANQGSEA. Trimming removed 6 bases from V and 1 base from J; junction bases left unmatched: 9. The CDR3 sequence is 15 residues long. The CDR3 DNA is TGCAGCGTGGACTCCGGGACAGGGGTATCCTACGAGCAGTACTTC. Its protein product is CSVDSGTGVSYEQYF.

This chain uses TRBV7-9 with TRBJ2-2; possibly TRBD1 for D (6 bases). The CDR3 is made up of 16 amino acids. The V end lost 1 base, the J end lost 1 base, and 10 bases lay between the germline ends. Germline V lookup: CDR1 SEHNR, CDR2 FQNEAQ (reference sequence). CDR3 region: CASSLGVRGNTGELFF. The CDR3 nucleotides are TGTGCCAGCAGCTTAGGAGTCAGGGGGAACACCGGGGAGCTGTTTTTT.

The chain employs TRBV29-1 and TRBJ2-5; weak D call: TRBD2 (6 bases). The CDR3 is 13 amino acids. The germline V gene encodes CDR1 SQVTM and CDR2 ANQGSEA. Trimming took off 6 bases at V and 5 bases at J, with 16 bases between the two ends. The CDR3 bases are TGCAGCGTCGCGGAGGGACCACGTGAGACCCAGTACTTC. It translates to CSVAEGPRETQYF.

The rearrangement uses TRBV9 and TRBJ2-3; the D gene is possibly TRBD2 (7 bases). The CDR3 is 16 residues long. The ends were cut back, 4 bases at V and 0 bases at J, with 15 bases in the middle. The V gene's germline CDR1 is SGDLS and CDR2 YYNGEE. The chain's CDR3 is CASSPQGRGSTDTQYF. The CDR3 DNA reads as TGTGCCAGCAGCCCTCAGGGGAGGGGGAGCACAGATACGCAGTATTTT.

V is TRBV5-6 and J is TRBJ2-5; D might be TRBD2 (6 bases). Trimming cost V 3 bases and J 5 bases, with 17 bases left between them. CDR1 is SGHDT, CDR2 YYEEEE, per germline. The CDR3 runs to 15 residues. In nucleotides, the CDR3 is TGTGCCAGCAGCTCTGGGGTGCGGGGCGGCGAGACCCAGTACTTC. Amino acids: CASSSGVRGGETQYF. Full variable domain (missing parts from reference TRBV5-6 and TRBJ2-5): DAGVTQSPTHLIKTRGQQVTLRCSPKSGHDTVSWYQQALGQGPQFIFQYYEEEERQRGNFPDRFSGHQFPNYSSELNVNALLLGDSALYLCASSSGVRGGETQYFGPGTRLLVL.

The CDR3 sequence is CASSLLPGTGVGELFF. CDR3 bases: TGTGCCAGCAGTTTATTGCCGGGGACAGGGGTCGGGGAGCTGTTTTTT. The V gene is TRBV27, the J gene TRBJ2-2, with TRBD1 identical over 10 bases. Looked up from germline, CDR1 is MNHEY and CDR2 is SMNVEV (reference sequence). V shed 1 base and J 7 bases; nucleotides not matched to a gene: 6. CDR3 length equals 16 residues.

V and J are TRBV5-4 and TRBJ2-1; no firm D call. CDR3 length: 16 amino acids. The V end lost 0 bases, the J end lost 0 bases, and 10 bases lay between the germline ends. Per germline, CDR1 SGHNT and CDR2 YYREEE (reference sequence). CDR3 DNA sequence: TGTGCCAGCAGCTTGGGTACAGTCAGCTCCTACAATGAGCAGTTCTTC. It specifies CASSLGTVSSYNEQFF.